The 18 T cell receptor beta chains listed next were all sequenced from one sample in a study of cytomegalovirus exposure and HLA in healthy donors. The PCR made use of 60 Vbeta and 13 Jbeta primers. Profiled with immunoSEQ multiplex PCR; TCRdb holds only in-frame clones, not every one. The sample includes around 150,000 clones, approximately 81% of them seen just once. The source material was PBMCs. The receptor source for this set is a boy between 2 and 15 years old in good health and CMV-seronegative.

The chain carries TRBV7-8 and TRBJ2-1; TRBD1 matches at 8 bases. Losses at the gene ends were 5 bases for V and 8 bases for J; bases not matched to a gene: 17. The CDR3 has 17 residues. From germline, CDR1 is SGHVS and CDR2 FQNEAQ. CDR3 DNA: TGTGCCAGCAGCCGAAACAGCCCCCAGGGGGCGCGTGATGAGCAGTTCTTC. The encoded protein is CASSRNSPQGARDEQFF.

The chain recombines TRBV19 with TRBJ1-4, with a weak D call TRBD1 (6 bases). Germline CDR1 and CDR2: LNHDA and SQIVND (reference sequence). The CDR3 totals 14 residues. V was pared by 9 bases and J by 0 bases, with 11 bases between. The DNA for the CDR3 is TGTGCCAGAGTAGAGGGGGCAACTAATGAAAAACTGTTTTTT. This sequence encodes CARVEGATNEKLFF.

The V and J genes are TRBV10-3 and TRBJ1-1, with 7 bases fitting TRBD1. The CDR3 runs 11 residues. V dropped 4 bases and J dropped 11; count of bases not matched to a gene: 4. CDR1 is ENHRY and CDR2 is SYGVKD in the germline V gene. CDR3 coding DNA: TGTGCCATCAGTGGAGACAGGGAGGCTTTCTTT. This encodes CAISGDREAFF.

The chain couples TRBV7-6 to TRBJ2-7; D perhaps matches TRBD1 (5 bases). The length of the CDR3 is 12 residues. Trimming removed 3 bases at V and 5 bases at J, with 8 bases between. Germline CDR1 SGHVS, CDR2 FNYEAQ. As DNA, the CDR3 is TGTGCCAGCAGCTTCCCAGGGAACGAGCAGTACTTC. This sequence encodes CASSFPGNEQYF.

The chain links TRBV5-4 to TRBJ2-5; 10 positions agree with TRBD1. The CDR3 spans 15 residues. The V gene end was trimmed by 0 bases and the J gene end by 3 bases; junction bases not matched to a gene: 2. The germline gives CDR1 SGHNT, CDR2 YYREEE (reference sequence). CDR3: CASSLAGTGEETQYF. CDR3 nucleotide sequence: TGTGCCAGCAGCTTGGCCGGGACAGGGGAAGAGACCCAGTACTTC.

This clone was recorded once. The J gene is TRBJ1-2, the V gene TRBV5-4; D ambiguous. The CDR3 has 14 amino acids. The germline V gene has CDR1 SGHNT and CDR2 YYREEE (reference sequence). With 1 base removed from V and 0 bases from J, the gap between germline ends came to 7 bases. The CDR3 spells CASSLSGANYGYTF. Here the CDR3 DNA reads TGTGCCAGCAGCTTGTCTGGAGCTAACTATGGCTACACCTTC.

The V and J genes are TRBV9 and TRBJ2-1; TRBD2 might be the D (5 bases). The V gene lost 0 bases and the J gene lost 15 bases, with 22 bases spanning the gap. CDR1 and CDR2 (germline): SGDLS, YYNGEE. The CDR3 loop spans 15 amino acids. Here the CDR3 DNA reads TGTGCCAGCAGCGTAGATCCCGGGCCGAGGGTGGGTGCGTTCTTC. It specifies CASSVDPGPRVGAFF.

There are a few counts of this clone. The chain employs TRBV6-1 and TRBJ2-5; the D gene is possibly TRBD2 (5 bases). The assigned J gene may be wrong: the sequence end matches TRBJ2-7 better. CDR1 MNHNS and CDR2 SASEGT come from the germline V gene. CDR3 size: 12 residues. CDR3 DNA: TGTGCCAGCAGTCCTCTGCGGGCCGAGCAGTACTTC. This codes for CASSPLRAEQYF.

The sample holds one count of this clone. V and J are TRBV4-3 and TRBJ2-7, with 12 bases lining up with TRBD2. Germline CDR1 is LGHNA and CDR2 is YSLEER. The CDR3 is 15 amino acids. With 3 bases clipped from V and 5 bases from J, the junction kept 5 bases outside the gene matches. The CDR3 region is CASSQGTSGQHEQYF. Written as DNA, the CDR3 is TGCGCCAGCAGCCAGGGGACTAGCGGGCAGCACGAGCAGTACTTC.

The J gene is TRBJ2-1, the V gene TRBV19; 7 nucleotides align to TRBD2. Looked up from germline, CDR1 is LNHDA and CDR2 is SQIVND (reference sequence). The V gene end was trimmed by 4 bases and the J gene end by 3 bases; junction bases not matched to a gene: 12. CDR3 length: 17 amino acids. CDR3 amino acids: CASSTLIKGGGYNEQFF. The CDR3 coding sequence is TGTGCCAGTAGTACACTCATTAAGGGCGGGGGCTACAATGAGCAGTTCTTC.

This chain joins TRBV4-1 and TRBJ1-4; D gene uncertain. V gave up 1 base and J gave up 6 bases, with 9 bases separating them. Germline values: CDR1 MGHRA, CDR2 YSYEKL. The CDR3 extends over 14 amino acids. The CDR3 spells CASSQVLRDEKLFF. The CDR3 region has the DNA TGCGCCAGCAGCCAAGTTCTTAGAGATGAAAAACTGTTTTTT.

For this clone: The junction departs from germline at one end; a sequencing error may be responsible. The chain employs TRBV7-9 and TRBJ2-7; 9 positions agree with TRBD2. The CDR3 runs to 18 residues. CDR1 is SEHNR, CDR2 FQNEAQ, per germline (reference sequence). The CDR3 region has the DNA TGTTCCAGCAGCTTAGACCCGCGGCAGCGGGGGGCCTTGGATGAGCAGTACTTC. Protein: CSSSLDPRQRGALDEQYF.

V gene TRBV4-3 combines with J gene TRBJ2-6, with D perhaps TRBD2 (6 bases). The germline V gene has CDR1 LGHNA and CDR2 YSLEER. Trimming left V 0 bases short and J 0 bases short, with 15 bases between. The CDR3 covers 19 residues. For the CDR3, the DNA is TGCGCCAGCAGCCAAGATTTTCTAGCGCCTAGCTCTGGGGCCAACGTCCTGACTTTC. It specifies CASSQDFLAPSSGANVLTF.

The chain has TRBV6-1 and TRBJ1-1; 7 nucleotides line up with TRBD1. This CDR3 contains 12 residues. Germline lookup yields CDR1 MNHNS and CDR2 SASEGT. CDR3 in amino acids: CETGSPNTEAFF. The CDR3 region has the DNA TGTGAGACAGGGTCCCCAAACACTGAAGCTTTCTTT.

CDR3 sequence reads: CASSAPSGVYNEQFF. The CDR3 coding sequence is TGTGCCAGTAGTGCTCCTAGCGGGGTATACAATGAGCAGTTCTTC. The gene calls are TRBV19 and TRBJ2-1; TRBD2 matches 9 bases. The germline gives CDR1 LNHDA, CDR2 SQIVND (reference sequence). The ends lost 5 bases at V and 4 bases at J; junction bases unmatched: 6. There are 15 residues in the CDR3.

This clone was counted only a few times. The CDR3 here is CASSIRGNYGYTF. The CDR3 DNA reads TGTGCCAGCAGTATCCGGGGGAACTATGGCTACACCTTC. This rearrangement joins TRBV27 to TRBJ1-2; a weak D match, TRBD1 (5 bases). This CDR3 spans 13 amino acids. The V end was cut by 5 bases, the J end by 2 bases, with 9 bases between. The germline gives CDR1 MNHEY, CDR2 SMNVEV (reference sequence).

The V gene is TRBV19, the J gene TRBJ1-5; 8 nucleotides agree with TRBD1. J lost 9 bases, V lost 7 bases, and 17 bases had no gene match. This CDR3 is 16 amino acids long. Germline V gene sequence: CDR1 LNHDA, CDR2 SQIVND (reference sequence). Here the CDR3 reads CASNEDRGAGGLPQHF. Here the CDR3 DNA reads TGTGCCAGTAACGAAGACCGAGGGGCAGGGGGCTTGCCCCAGCATTTT.

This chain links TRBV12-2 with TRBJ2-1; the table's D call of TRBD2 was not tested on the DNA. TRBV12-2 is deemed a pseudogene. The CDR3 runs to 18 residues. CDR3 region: CASRLAWTSGGAFDEQFF. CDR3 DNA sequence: TGTGCAAGTCGCTTAGCCTGGACTAGCGGGGGGGCCTTCGATGAGCAGTTCTTC.